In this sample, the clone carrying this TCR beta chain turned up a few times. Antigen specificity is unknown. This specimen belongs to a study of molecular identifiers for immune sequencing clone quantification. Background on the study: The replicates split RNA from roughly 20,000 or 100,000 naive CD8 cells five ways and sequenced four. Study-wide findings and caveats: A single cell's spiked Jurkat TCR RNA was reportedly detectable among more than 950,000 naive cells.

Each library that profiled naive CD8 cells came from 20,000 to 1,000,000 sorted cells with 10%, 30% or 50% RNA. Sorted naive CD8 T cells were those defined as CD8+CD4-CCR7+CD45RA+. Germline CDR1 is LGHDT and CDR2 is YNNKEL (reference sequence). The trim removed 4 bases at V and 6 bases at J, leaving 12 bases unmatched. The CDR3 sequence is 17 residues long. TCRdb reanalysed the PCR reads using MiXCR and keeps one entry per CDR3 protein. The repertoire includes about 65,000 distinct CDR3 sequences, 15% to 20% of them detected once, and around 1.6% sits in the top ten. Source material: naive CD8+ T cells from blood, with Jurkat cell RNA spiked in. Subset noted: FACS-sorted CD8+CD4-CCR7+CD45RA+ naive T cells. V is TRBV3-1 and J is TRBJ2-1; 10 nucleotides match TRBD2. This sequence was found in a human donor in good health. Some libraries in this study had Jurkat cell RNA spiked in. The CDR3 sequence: CASSRRRTSGTSNEQFF. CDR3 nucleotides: TGTGCCAGCAGCCGGAGGAGGACTAGCGGAACTTCCAATGAGCAGTTCTTC.